Listed here is a single TCR beta chain. Its antigen is as yet unknown. The data stem from a study of cytomegalovirus exposure and HLA in healthy donors. Overall study: Unique TCRs from HLA-typed donors, 70 million to 85 million of them, were held in an early data release. Study results and limitations: The classifier, whose performance was assessed in both the original and validation cohorts, reportedly diagnosed cytomegalovirus status with high specificity and sensitivity.

The study ran its PCR with 60 Vbeta and 13 Jbeta primers. The method was immunoSEQ multiplex PCR; TCRdb's version includes in-frame clones alone and lacks a portion of them. The table lists roughly 170,000 clones, around 84% of them singletons. Germline CDR1 SEHNR, CDR2 FQNEAQ (reference sequence). V dropped 8 bases and J dropped 1 base, with 14 bases sitting between them. This CDR3 is built from 14 residues. This chain connects TRBV7-9 to TRBJ1-1, with D perhaps TRBD1 (6 bases). Sequenced sample: PBMCs. The sequence was obtained from a girl aged 2-15 years in good health and CMV-seropositive. The CDR3 DNA follows: TGTGCCAGCCGATCACAGGGACCGAACACTGAAGCTTTCTTT. Protein sequence: CASRSQGPNTEAFF.